These 28 T cell receptor beta chains were all obtained from the same sample, sequenced in a study of T cell responses to AZD1222 COVID-19 vaccine. Profiling relied on immunoSEQ multiplex PCR, and the TCRdb table lists in-frame clones only, not all of them. The sample holds some 120,000 clones, 80% to 90% seen once. Source: peripheral blood, taken on day 0 of AZD1222 vaccination. All receptors derive from an adult in good health.

This rearrangement joins TRBV5-3 to TRBJ1-1; D may be TRBD1 (5 bases). TRBV5-3 is an ORF for which the function is uncertain. This CDR3 is built from 14 residues. V shed 4 bases and J shed 0 bases, with 10 bases lying between them. The CDR3 spells CARSPTVMNTEAFF. The CDR3 DNA reads TGTGCCAGAAGCCCGACAGTTATGAACACTGAAGCTTTCTTT.

The chain couples TRBV9 to TRBJ1-2; the match to TRBD1 covers 7 bases. The germline V gene has CDR1 SGDLS and CDR2 YYNGEE. Trimming took 4 bases from V and 3 from J; bases not matched to a gene: 6. This CDR3 contains 14 residues. DNA of the CDR3: TGTGCCAGCAGCAGAATTACAGGGGACTATGGCTACACCTTC. Residues: CASSRITGDYGYTF.

This rearrangement joins TRBV7-2 to TRBJ1-1; D remains ambiguous. V lost 0 bases, J lost 3 bases, and 8 bases lay in between. Germline V gives CDR1 SGHTA, CDR2 FQGNSA. The CDR3 extends over 14 amino acids. In DNA, the CDR3 is TGTGCCAGCAGCTTAGCCCAAACCCACACTGAAGCTTTCTTT. It yields the protein CASSLAQTHTEAFF.

This chain uses TRBV6-5 with TRBJ1-1; 9 nucleotides agree with TRBD1. The CDR3 has 12 amino acids. From germline, CDR1 is MNHEY and CDR2 SVGAGI. V was pared by 6 bases and J by 10 bases, with 6 bases of the junction left unmatched. CDR3 nucleotide sequence: TGTGCCAGCAGCACCGGGACAGGGCGAGCTTTCTTT. Translated, it gives CASSTGTGRAFF.

The chain is built from TRBV5-1 and TRBJ1-2; D may be TRBD1 (6 bases). Trimming stripped 4 bases from V and 0 bases from J, with 13 bases between. CDR3 size: 15 residues. Germline CDR1 is SGHRS and CDR2 is YFSETQ. Here the CDR3 reads CASSVGGSTNYGYTF. The CDR3 DNA sequence: TGCGCCAGCAGCGTGGGGGGCAGTACTAACTATGGCTACACCTTC.

In its sample, this clone was seen once. This chain connects TRBV7-2 to TRBJ1-1; unclear D gene. This CDR3 is 18 amino acids long. V was trimmed by 6 bases and J by 0 bases, leaving 23 bases between them. Germline-derived CDR1 and CDR2 are SGHTA and FQGNSA. CDR3 sequence (DNA): TGTGCCAGCAGTTCCCCCCATCCCGGGCCCACTTTGAACACTGAAGCTTTCTTT. Its translation: CASSSPHPGPTLNTEAFF.

This chain connects TRBV20-1 to TRBJ2-3; 7 bases are shared with TRBD2. V trimming: 3 bases; J trimming: 4 bases; junction bases outside the gene matches: 7. The V gene's germline CDR1 is DFQATT and CDR2 SNEGSKA (reference sequence). The length of the CDR3 is 14 residues. CDR3 nucleotides: TGCAGTGCTAGTACGGGAGGCGGGGCAGATACGCAGTATTTT. Protein: CSASTGGGADTQYF.

The chain couples TRBV19 to TRBJ2-1, with 7 positions matching TRBD2. The length of the CDR3 is 15 residues. With 7 bases clipped from V and 0 bases from J, the junction kept 6 bases outside the gene matches. Germline V gene sequence: CDR1 LNHDA, CDR2 SQIVND (reference sequence). The CDR3 DNA follows: TGTGCCAGTAACGTCCGGACTAGCTCCTACAATGAGCAGTTCTTC. This encodes CASNVRTSSYNEQFF.

This clone was seen only a few times. CDR3 region: CASSPGSLPEQYF. The CDR3 nucleotides read TGTGCCAGCAGCCCAGGGAGCCTACCTGAGCAGTACTTC. The chain employs TRBV28 and TRBJ2-7; tentatively, D is TRBD1 or TRBD2 (5 bases each). This CDR3 region has 13 residues. V lost 6 bases to trimming and J lost 7 bases, with 16 bases between them. The germline V gene has CDR1 MDHEN and CDR2 SYDVKM. Variable domain in full (rest from reference TRBV28 and TRBJ2-7): DVKVTQSSRYLVKRTGEKVFLECVQDMDHENMFWYRQDPGLGLRLIYFSYDVKMKEKGDIPEGYSVSREKKERFSLILESASTNQTSMYLCASSPGSLPEQYFGPGTRLTVT.

The J gene is TRBJ1-5, the V gene TRBV2, with TRBD1 as a possible D gene (6 bases). Between the trimmed V and J ends, which lost 6 bases and 3 bases, there was a span of 15 bases. The length of the CDR3 is 15 residues. Looked up from germline, CDR1 is SNHLY and CDR2 is FYNNEI. The CDR3 protein is CASSETGFDNQPQHF. CDR3 DNA: TGTGCCAGCAGCGAAACAGGGTTTGACAATCAGCCCCAGCATTTT.

The V call is TRBV6-2 or TRBV6-3, the J call TRBJ2-7; D gene unclear. This CDR3 has 16 residues. V lost 1 base, J lost 0 bases, and 13 bases lay in between. The V gene's germline CDR1 is MNHEY and CDR2 SVGEGT. CDR3 protein: CASSYLYQARSYEQYF. The CDR3 DNA is TGTGCCAGCAGTTACTTATATCAGGCTCGCTCCTACGAGCAGTACTTC.

The V call is TRBV7-2, the J call TRBJ2-7; no definite D call. Germline loops: CDR1 SGHTA, CDR2 FQGNSA. The CDR3 runs 12 residues. Trimming stripped 3 bases from V and 5 bases from J, with 8 bases between. The CDR3, as DNA: TGTGCCAGCAGCTTGGGATTCCACGAGCAGTACTTC. Protein sequence: CASSLGFHEQYF.

V is TRBV12-5 and J is TRBJ2-5; 9 positions agree with TRBD2. V dropped 6 bases and J dropped 2; count of bases not matched to a gene: 4. Germline V gives CDR1 LGHNT, CDR2 FRNRAP. This CDR3 is 14 amino acids long. The CDR3 nucleotides read TGTGCTAGTGGCGCGGGGGGGGCGCAAGAGACCCAGTACTTC. Translated: CASGAGGAQETQYF.

The gene calls are TRBV2 and TRBJ1-5; D not certain. CDR3 length: 14 residues. Per germline, CDR1 SNHLY and CDR2 FYNNEI. V was clipped by 4 bases and J by 7 bases, with 14 bases between them. CDR3: CASSGTASGQPQHF. The CDR3 DNA reads TGTGCCAGCAGTGGGACGGCCTCAGGACAGCCCCAGCATTTT.

This clone came up a few times. V is TRBV27 and J is TRBJ1-1; the D gene is possibly TRBD1 (5 bases). V was trimmed by 6 bases and J by 4 bases, leaving 15 bases between them. CDR3 length: 14 amino acids. Germline CDR1 reads MNHEY; CDR2 reads SMNVEV (reference sequence). The CDR3 DNA reads as TGTGCCAGCAGCCAGGCGGGGGAAGGCACTGAAGCTTTCTTT. This translates into CASSQAGEGTEAFF.

This chain's CDR3 is CASSSPRTGWPYEQYF. The CDR3, as DNA: TGTGCCAGCAGCTCGCCACGAACAGGGTGGCCTTACGAGCAGTACTTC. This chain connects TRBV11-3 to TRBJ2-7, with D perhaps matching TRBD1 (6 bases). In germline, CDR1 is SGHNT, CDR2 YENEEA. The V gene lost 4 bases and the J gene lost 4 bases, with 20 bases spanning the gap. The CDR3 is 16 residues long.

This chain joins TRBV10-1 and TRBJ2-7; 11 nucleotides match TRBD1. Trimming cost V 10 bases and J 2 bases; bases outside gene matches: 13. CDR1 and CDR2 (germline): WNHNN, SYGVQD (reference sequence). This CDR3 is built from 16 residues. The CDR3 nucleotides read TGCGCCACGGGGTCTTCCCGGGACAGGGGGACCTACGAGCAGTACTTC. It encodes CATGSSRDRGTYEQYF.

This chain connects TRBV3-1 (or the pseudogene TRBV3-2) to TRBJ1-2; a possible D gene is TRBD1 (5 bases). The germline V gene encodes CDR1 LGHDT and CDR2 YNNKEL (reference sequence). The CDR3 is made up of 13 amino acids. V lost 8 bases and J 1 base, leaving 11 bases between the germline ends. CDR3: CASSKRGNYGYTF. CDR3 bases: TGTGCCAGCTCGAAAAGGGGTAACTATGGCTACACCTTC.

About this clone: The sample carries other DNA sequences with the same CDR3. This CDR3 reads CASSLTGSTYEQYF. The CDR3 DNA reads as TGTGCCAGCAGTTTAACCGGGTCAACCTACGAGCAGTACTTC. V is TRBV27 and J is TRBJ2-7; D remains unclear. The CDR3 extends over 14 amino acids. V was clipped by 2 bases and J by 2 bases, with 10 bases between them. Germline CDR1 is MNHEY and CDR2 is SMNVEV (reference sequence).

This clone was seen only once. CDR3 residues: CSANGGEKLFF. CDR3 nucleotides: TGCAGTGCTAATGGGGGTGAAAAACTGTTTTTT. This chain connects TRBV20-1 to TRBJ1-4; D perhaps matches TRBD1 (5 bases). The CDR3 is 11 amino acids. With 4 bases removed from V and 7 bases from J, the gap between germline ends came to 7 bases. The germline CDR1 and CDR2 sequences are DFQATT and SNEGSKA (reference sequence).

The chain is built from TRBV6-2 or TRBV6-3 and TRBJ1-2, with 7 bases aligning to TRBD1. This CDR3 contains 13 residues. The junction had 5 bases not matched to a gene; V was cut back by 4 bases and J by 6 bases. The germline V gene has CDR1 MNHEY and CDR2 SVGEGT. The CDR3 nucleotides read TGTGCCAGCAGTTCAGGACAGGTTCATGGCTACACCTTC. Translating gives CASSSGQVHGYTF.

The V call is TRBV18, the J call TRBJ2-7, with unresolved D. Per germline, CDR1 KGHSH and CDR2 LQKENI. Trimming took 3 bases from V and 0 from J, leaving 15 bases between them. There are 16 residues in the CDR3. Written as DNA, the CDR3 is TGTGCCAGCTCACCGGTGCGAGGACCCCTCTCCTACGAGCAGTACTTC. Its protein is CASSPVRGPLSYEQYF.

The gene calls are TRBV4-2 and TRBJ2-2; 7 bases match TRBD1. The CDR3 has 16 amino acids. The germline CDR1 and CDR2 sequences are LGHNA and YNFKEQ. Trimming took 1 base from V and 2 from J; bases not matched to a gene: 4. This CDR3 reads CASSQVDRVNTGELFF. CDR3 DNA sequence: TGTGCCAGCAGCCAAGTAGACAGGGTTAACACCGGGGAGCTGTTTTTT.

This clone appeared a few times. J is TRBJ1-2 and V is TRBV7-9; D might be TRBD1 (6 bases). The V and J ends lost 2 bases and 8 bases respectively, with 12 bases between them. CDR3 length: 13 amino acids. CDR1 and CDR2 from the germline V gene are SEHNR and FQNEAQ (reference sequence). The CDR3 DNA follows: TGTGCCAGCAGCTTACAGGGGAAGGGGGGCTACACCTTC. It translates to CASSLQGKGGYTF.

This clone was detected once. The chain combines TRBV7-2 with TRBJ1-2; a possible D gene is TRBD1 (6 bases). The CDR3 has 15 amino acids. V lost 6 bases and J lost 5, with 19 bases in between. Germline-derived CDR1 and CDR2 are SGHTA and FQGNSA. The CDR3 spells CASSSAGGGFYGYTF. The CDR3 nucleotides read TGTGCCAGCAGTTCTGCCGGGGGCGGTTTTTATGGCTACACCTTC.

This chain uses TRBV18 with TRBJ1-2; 8 positions match TRBD1. V shed 4 bases and J 6 bases; nucleotides not matched to a gene: 7. CDR3 length: 14 residues. In germline, CDR1 is KGHSH, CDR2 LQKENI. CDR3 coding DNA: TGTGCCAGCTCACAATCAGGGGGCAGGGATGGCTACACCTTC. Translation: CASSQSGGRDGYTF. The full variable domain, in which reference TRBV18 and TRBJ1-2 provide the parts outside the CDR3, is NAGVMQNPRHLVRRRGQEARLRCSPMKGHSHVYWYRQLPEEGLKFMVYLQKENIIDESGMPKERFSAEFPKEGPSILRIQQVVRGDSAAYFCASSQSGGRDGYTFGSGTRLTVV.

The V call is TRBV4-1, the J call TRBJ1-3, with 8 bases lining up with TRBD1. The CDR3 runs 16 residues. V dropped 3 bases and J dropped 4; count of bases not matched to a gene: 8. Germline V gene data show CDR1 as MGHRA and CDR2 as YSYEKL. The CDR3 loop is CASSQPSRDRGNTIYF. The CDR3 nucleotides are TGCGCCAGCAGCCAGCCTAGCCGGGACAGGGGAAACACCATATATTTT.

This chain uses TRBV7-9 with TRBJ1-6; 12 bases fit TRBD1. CDR1 is SEHNR, CDR2 FQNEAQ, per germline (reference sequence). The CDR3 covers 15 residues. V dropped 3 bases and J dropped 10; count of bases not matched to a gene: 4. CDR3 amino acids: CASSLGQGAGSPLHF. The DNA for the CDR3 is TGTGCCAGCAGCTTGGGACAGGGGGCAGGGTCACCCCTCCACTTT.